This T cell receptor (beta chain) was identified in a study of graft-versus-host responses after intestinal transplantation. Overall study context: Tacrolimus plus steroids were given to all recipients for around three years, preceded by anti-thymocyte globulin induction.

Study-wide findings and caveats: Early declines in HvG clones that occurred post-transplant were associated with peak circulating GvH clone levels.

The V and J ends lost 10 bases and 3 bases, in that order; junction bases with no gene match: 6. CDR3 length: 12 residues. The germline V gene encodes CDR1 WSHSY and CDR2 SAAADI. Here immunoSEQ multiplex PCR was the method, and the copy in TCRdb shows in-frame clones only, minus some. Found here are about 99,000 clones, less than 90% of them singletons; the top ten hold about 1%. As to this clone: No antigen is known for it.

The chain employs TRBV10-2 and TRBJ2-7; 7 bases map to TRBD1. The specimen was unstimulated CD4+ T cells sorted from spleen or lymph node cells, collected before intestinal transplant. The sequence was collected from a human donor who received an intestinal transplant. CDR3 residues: CATGQAHYEQYF. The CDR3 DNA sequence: TGCGCCACCGGACAGGCTCACTACGAGCAGTACTTC.